Listed below are T cell receptor beta chains from one sample, sequenced in a study of CD8+CD57+ T cells in acquired aplastic anemia. Each CDR3 protein is one row after TCRdb ran MiXCR on the reads. The sample includes approximately 190,000 distinct CDR3 sequences, nearly 50% of them seen just once. Sequencing input: sorted CD4+, CD8+, or CD8+CD57+ T cells (not recorded which) from PBMCs. These receptor sequences come from a human donor with aplastic anemia. CDR3s include the opening cysteine and the closing phenylalanine or tryptophan. The D gene is left open where the match is weak. Rows may omit the clone size; those that give it use once, few, many or a size class.

size,J,V,D,DNA,CDR3
NA,TRBJ2-5,TRBV29-1,TRBD1,TGCAGCGTTGGGATGACAGGGGGCGCATCAGAGACCCAGTACTTC,CSVGMTGGASETQYF
NA,TRBJ2-1,TRBV27,NA,TGTGCCAGCAGTTTACGGCGGGAGAGGGGGAATGAGCAGTTCTTC,CASSLRRERGNEQFF
few,TRBJ1-2,TRBV30,NA,TGTGCCCAGGACAATAACTATGGCTACACCTTC,CAQDNNYGYTF
NA,TRBJ2-7,TRBV7-3,TRBD1,TGTGCCAGCAGCCGATGGGACAGGGTCTACGAGCAGTACTTC,CASSRWDRVYEQYF
NA,TRBJ2-3,TRBV7-2,NA,TGTGCCAGCAGCTTAAGTCCAGGAGATACGCAGTATTTT,CASSLSPGDTQYF
many,TRBJ2-5,TRBV15,TRBD2,TGTGCCACCCCACCGGGACGGGAGGCGGAGACCCAGTACTTC,CATPPGREAETQYF
NA,TRBJ2-1,TRBV7-2,TRBD1,TGTGCCAGCAGCACAGGGACAGGGACACACAATGAGCAGTTCTTC,CASSTGTGTHNEQFF
many,TRBJ2-6,TRBV14,TRBD1,TGTGCCAGCAGCGCACAGGGGGCTGGGGCCAACGTCCTGACTTTC,CASSAQGAGANVLTF
NA,TRBJ1-4,TRBV19,TRBD1,TGTGCCAGTAAGGGACAGGGGGCGGGTAATGAAAAACTGTTTTTT,CASKGQGAGNEKLFF
NA,TRBJ1-6,TRBV19,TRBD1,TGTGCCAGTAGTACCGGGACAGAGGTTCCGCCCCTCCACTTT,CASSTGTEVPPLHF
NA,TRBJ1-2,TRBV19,NA,TGTGCCAGTAAACCGGCTTCATATGGCTACACCTTC,CASKPASYGYTF
many,TRBJ2-1,TRBV5-1,NA,TGCGCCAGCCTGACCGGGACCGGCAACTACAATGAGCAGTTCTTC,CASLTGTGNYNEQFF
many,TRBJ2-1,TRBV5-1,NA,TGCGCCAGCAGCTTAGATGGTAACACCTACAATGAGCAGTTCTTC,CASSLDGNTYNEQFF
NA,TRBJ2-1,TRBV10-3,NA,TGTGCCATCAGTGAAGAGGTGGTTGGGAATGAGCAGTTCTTC,CAISEEVVGNEQFF
once,TRBJ2-7,TRBV19,TRBD1,TGTGCCAGTAGCAGACGACAGGGCTTATTTAACGAGCAGTACTTC,CASSRRQGLFNEQYF
NA,TRBJ2-1,TRBV20-1,NA,TGCAGTGCTAGAGATAGAGGGAAGGACTACAATGAGCAGTTCTTC,CSARDRGKDYNEQFF
NA,TRBJ2-7,TRBV15,NA,TGTGCCACCAGCAGAGACCTCCGCGACGAGCAGTACTTC,CATSRDLRDEQYF
NA,TRBJ2-3,TRBV10-2,TRBD1,TGCGCCACGAAGACAGGGGGCGCTGGAGATACGCAGTATTTT,CATKTGGAGDTQYF
many,TRBJ1-1,TRBV25-1,NA,TGTGCCAGCAAGGGGGTCACTGAAGCTTTCTTT,CASKGVTEAFF
many,TRBJ1-6,TRBV6-1,NA,TGTGCCAGCAGGGAGGTTCTTGAGTCACCCCTCCACTTT,CASREVLESPLHF
many,TRBJ2-3,TRBV20-1,NA,TGCAGTGCCCCAACGGGGCCAGATACGCAGTATTTT,CSAPTGPDTQYF
NA,TRBJ1-2,TRBV27,NA,TGTGCCAGCAGTTTCAGGCAGAATAGCTATGGCTACACCTTC,CASSFRQNSYGYTF
NA,TRBJ2-1,TRBV10-3,TRBD2,TGTGCCATCAGTGTTGGACTAGCGGGAGGTGACAATGAGCAGTTCTTC,CAISVGLAGGDNEQFF
NA,TRBJ1-1,TRBV19,TRBD1,TGTGCCAGTAGTATGACGCCGACAGGGTACGCCACTGAAGCTTTCTTT,CASSMTPTGYATEAFF
NA,TRBJ2-3,TRBV7-8,NA,TGTGCCAGCAGCTCCCGGTGGGGGGATACGCAGTATTTT,CASSSRWGDTQYF
NA,TRBJ2-7,TRBV7-9,NA,TGTGCCAGCGTTGCCCCCAGGGGGGATCGCTACGAGCAGTACTTC,CASVAPRGDRYEQYF
NA,TRBJ2-3,TRBV11-2,TRBD2,TGTGCCAGCGGGCCAAATCCCTACGCGGGAGTCACAGATACGCAGTATTTT,CASGPNPYAGVTDTQYF
NA,TRBJ2-3,TRBV25-1,NA,TGTGCCAGTAGCCAGGGGTCCGGAGATACGCAGTATTTT,CASSQGSGDTQYF
once,TRBJ1-1,TRBV19,NA,TGTGCCAGTAGTATCGGAGCGAACACTGAAGCTTTCTTT,CASSIGANTEAFF